This T cell receptor (beta chain) was found in a study of chemoradiotherapy in HPV16-positive cancers. Notes on the study in general: HPV-specific T cells were functionally defined from only two HPV16-positive patients. Candidate HPV-specific clones and E7-related TCR motifs grew in tumor during treatment.

The assay was immunoSEQ multiplex PCR, and TCRdb's table has in-frame clones only and misses some. The sample has some 13,000 clones; around 80% are singletons. Repeated repertoire sampling spanned the course of chemoradiotherapy. This clone was detected a few times. No antigen is known for it. The sample was acquired from a patient who underwent chemoradiotherapy. The receptor comes from a human donor with HPV-associated anogenital cancer.

CDR3 protein: CASSFQASNQPQHF. CDR3 sequence (DNA): TGTGCCAGCAGCTTCCAGGCTAGCAATCAGCCCCAGCATTTT. The J gene is TRBJ1-5, the V gene TRBV7-8; D is ambiguous. The CDR3 has 14 residues. The germline V gene has CDR1 SGHVS and CDR2 FQNEAQ. Trimming stripped 3 bases from V and 0 bases from J, with 6 bases between.